This is a list of T cell receptor beta chains from one sample in a study of cytomegalovirus exposure and HLA in healthy donors. Only in-frame clones appear in the TCRdb table, and some are missing; sequencing was by immunoSEQ multiplex PCR. This sample has about 200,000 clones, with around 79% found just once. Material for sequencing was PBMCs. The source of these receptors is a male donor in good health and CMV-seropositive. The CDR3 runs from the conserved cysteine through the conserved F or W. A D gene is named only where the DNA matches it firmly. Size is omitted from some rows. Given values are once, few, many or a class for expanded clones.

d_gene | j_gene | v_gene | abundance | CDR3aa | CDR3nt
TRBD1 | TRBJ1-5 | TRBV30 | NA | CAWSSRTGYSNQPQHF | TGTGCCTGGAGTTCTAGGACAGGGTATAGCAATCAGCCCCAGCATTTT
NA | TRBJ2-7 | TRBV7-2 | NA | CASSPSRYEQYF | TGTGCCAGCAGCCCATCCCGGTACGAGCAGTACTTC
TRBD1 | TRBJ1-3 | TRBV9 | NA | CASSPSTGWSGNTIYF | TGTGCCAGCAGCCCATCGACAGGGTGGTCTGGAAACACCATATATTTT
NA | TRBJ2-3 | TRBV27 | NA | CASSVGRELADTQYF | TGTGCCAGCAGTGTGGGGCGGGAACTCGCAGATACGCAGTATTTT
NA | TRBJ1-2 | TRBV19 | NA | CASSITQNYGYTF | TGTGCCAGTAGTATTACCCAGAACTATGGCTACACCTTC
NA | TRBJ1-2 | TRBV7-9 | NA | CASSSRTDGYGYTF | TGTGCCAGCAGCTCCCGGACAGACGGATATGGCTACACCTTC
NA | TRBJ2-2 | TRBV19 | once | CASRTDSLITGELFF | TGTGCCAGTAGAACCGACAGCCTGATCACCGGGGAGCTGTTTTTT
NA | TRBJ1-3 | TRBV9 | NA | CASSPTTGNTIYF | TGTGCCAGCAGCCCGACAACAGGAAACACCATATATTTT
NA | TRBJ2-2 | TRBV7-9 | few | CASSLYRSTGLSSGELFF | TGTGCCAGCAGCTTATATCGGTCAACAGGGTTGAGCTCCGGGGAGCTGTTTTTT
TRBD1 | TRBJ1-1 | TRBV5-4 | NA | CASSLATGLNTEAFF | TGTGCCAGCAGCTTGGCGACAGGGTTGAACACTGAAGCTTTCTTT
NA | TRBJ2-2 | TRBV5-4 | NA | CASSFSLADPTGGELFF | TGTGCCAGCAGCTTCTCCCTAGCCGACCCGACGGGCGGGGAGCTGTTTTTT
NA | TRBJ1-4 | TRBV28 | few | CASSRNEKLFF | TGTGCCAGCAGTCGTAATGAAAAACTGTTTTTT
TRBD1 | TRBJ1-4 | TRBV4-2 | NA | CASSQTGTGIEKLFF | TGTGCCAGCAGCCAAACCGGGACAGGGATTGAAAAACTGTTTTTT
NA | TRBJ1-4 | TRBV6-5 | once | CASSQGRGNEKLFF | TGTGCCAGCAGCCAAGGACGGGGAAATGAAAAACTGTTTTTT
TRBD2 | TRBJ2-1 | TRBV12-5 | NA | CASGPEDGGLAGPNEQFF | TGTGCTAGTGGTCCTGAGGATGGGGGACTAGCGGGCCCCAATGAGCAGTTCTTC
TRBD1 | TRBJ1-3 | TRBV9 | once | CASSASGGGNTIYF | TGTGCCAGCAGCGCCTCAGGGGGAGGAAACACCATATATTTT
TRBD1 | TRBJ2-7 | TRBV19 | NA | CASSIAGGGHEQYF | TGTGCCAGTAGTATAGCAGGGGGCGGCCACGAGCAGTACTTC
TRBD2 | TRBJ2-2 | TRBV19 | NA | CASSIDQAGRAGELFF | TGTGCCAGTAGTATAGATCAAGCGGGACGTGCCGGGGAGCTGTTTTTT
TRBD2 | TRBJ2-1 | TRBV9 | NA | CASSVVVLAGGNEQFF | TGTGCCAGCAGCGTAGTTGTCCTAGCGGGGGGGAATGAGCAGTTCTTC
TRBD2 | TRBJ2-5 | TRBV27 | NA | CASSSGTSGTKTQYF | TGTGCCAGCAGTTCCGGGACTAGCGGGACGAAGACCCAGTACTTC
NA | TRBJ2-6 | TRBV4-3 | NA | CASSWGPSGANVLTF | TGCGCCAGCAGCTGGGGGCCTTCTGGGGCCAACGTCCTGACTTTC
NA | TRBJ2-3 | TRBV11-3 | few | CASSRIELGDTQYF | TGTGCCAGCAGTCGTATCGAGCTCGGAGATACGCAGTATTTT
TRBD1 | TRBJ1-4 | TRBV19 | NA | CASSAGQASRGKLFF | TGTGCCAGTAGTGCCGGACAGGCCTCCCGGGGAAAACTGTTTTTT
NA | TRBJ1-3 | TRBV11-2 | NA | CASSLGQILSGNTIYF | TGTGCCAGCAGCTTGGGGCAGATCCTCTCTGGAAACACCATATATTTT
NA | TRBJ2-5 | TRBV7-2 | once | CASSLVFGETQYF | TGTGCCAGCAGCTTAGTTTTCGGAGAGACCCAGTACTTC
TRBD1 | TRBJ2-7 | TRBV5-4 | NA | CASTKTGTGDYEQYF | TGTGCCAGCACCAAAACCGGGACAGGGGACTACGAGCAGTACTTC
NA | TRBJ1-2 | TRBV10-2 | NA | CASIRDRSNYGYTF | TGCGCCAGCATACGAGACAGAAGTAACTATGGCTACACCTTC
NA | TRBJ2-2 | TRBV5-4 | NA | CASSPRGGENTGELFF | TGTGCCAGCAGTCCAAGGGGGGGAGAGAACACCGGGGAGCTGTTTTTT
TRBD1 | TRBJ1-1 | TRBV19 | few | CASRKDRGVNTEAFF | TGTGCCAGCCGGAAGGACAGGGGGGTGAACACTGAAGCTTTCTTT
TRBD2 | TRBJ2-1 | TRBV5-1 | NA | CASRPRLAGGDYNEQFF | TGCGCCAGCAGACCCCGACTAGCGGGAGGGGACTACAATGAGCAGTTCTTC
NA | TRBJ1-1 | TRBV6-4 | NA | CASRDSPRNTEAFF | TGTGCCAGCAGGGACAGCCCACGGAACACTGAAGCTTTCTTT
TRBD2 | TRBJ2-1 | TRBV28 | NA | CASSLSTSGRSYNEQFF | TGTGCCAGCAGTTTATCCACTAGCGGGAGGTCCTACAATGAGCAGTTCTTC
NA | TRBJ1-5 | TRBV29-1 | NA | CSVDSRVNQPQHF | TGCAGCGTTGATTCGCGGGTGAACCAGCCCCAGCATTTT
TRBD1 | TRBJ1-5 | TRBV5-8 | NA | CASKDRGREQPQHF | TGTGCCAGCAAGGACAGGGGGCGAGAGCAGCCCCAGCATTTT
TRBD2 | TRBJ2-3 | TRBV7-3 | NA | CASSFPGGDTQYF | TGTGCCAGCAGCTTTCCCGGGGGGGATACGCAGTATTTT
TRBD2 | TRBJ2-2 | TRBV7-3 | NA | CASSLNLAGIGPGELFF | TGTGCCAGCAGCTTAAATCTAGCGGGTATTGGCCCTGGGGAGCTGTTTTTT
TRBD1 | TRBJ2-2 | TRBV5-1 | NA | CASSSDRGTTGELFF | TGCGCCAGCAGCTCGGACAGGGGAACCACCGGGGAGCTGTTTTTT
TRBD2 | TRBJ2-1 | TRBV7-3 | NA | CASSSKRGASSYNEQFF | TGTGCCAGCAGCTCCAAGCGGGGGGCGAGCTCCTACAATGAGCAGTTCTTC
TRBD1 | TRBJ1-2 | TRBV6-5 | NA | CASSSRTGANYGYTF | TGTGCCAGCAGCTCCCGGACAGGGGCTAACTATGGCTACACCTTC
NA | TRBJ2-1 | TRBV7-8 | NA | CASSLYGGLSYNEQFF | TGTGCCAGCAGCTTATATGGCGGCCTTTCCTACAATGAGCAGTTCTTC
NA | TRBJ1-6 | TRBV14 | few | CASSQEGGGFSPLHF | TGTGCCAGCAGCCAAGAGGGAGGTGGCTTTTCACCCCTCCACTTT
TRBD1 | TRBJ1-3 | TRBV5-1 | NA | CASSAQGAGNTIYF | TGCGCCAGCAGCGCACAGGGGGCTGGAAACACCATATATTTT
NA | TRBJ1-6 | TRBV5-6 | NA | CASSFGRSDLNSPLHF | TGTGCCAGCAGCTTCGGGAGAAGTGACTTAAATTCACCCCTCCACTTT
TRBD1 | TRBJ1-1 | TRBV9 | NA | CASSVTGRTEAFF | TGTGCCAGCAGCGTGACAGGGCGGACTGAAGCTTTCTTT
NA | TRBJ1-1 | TRBV5-4 | NA | CASSLGGGNTEAFF | TGTGCCAGCAGCTTGGGCGGGGGGAACACTGAAGCTTTCTTT
NA | TRBJ1-1 | TRBV9 | NA | CASSAGVKQNTEAFF | TGTGCCAGCAGCGCCGGGGTGAAACAGAACACTGAAGCTTTCTTT